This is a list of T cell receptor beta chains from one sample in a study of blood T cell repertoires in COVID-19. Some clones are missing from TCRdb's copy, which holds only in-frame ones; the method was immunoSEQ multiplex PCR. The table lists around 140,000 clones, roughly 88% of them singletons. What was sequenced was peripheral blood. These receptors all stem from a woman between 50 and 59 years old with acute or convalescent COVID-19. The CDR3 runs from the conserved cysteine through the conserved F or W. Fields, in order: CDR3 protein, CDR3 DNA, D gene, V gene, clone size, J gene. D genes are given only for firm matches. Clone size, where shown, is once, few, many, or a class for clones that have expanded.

CASSSRQGDGYTF,TGTGCCAGCAGCTCAAGACAGGGTGACGGCTACACCTTC,TRBD1,TRBV5-4,-,TRBJ1-2
CAWSAGLADSETQYF,TGTGCCTGGAGTGCGGGACTAGCGGATTCAGAGACCCAGTACTTC,TRBD2,TRBV30,-,TRBJ2-5
CASQGQGASSEANVLTF,TGTGCCAGCCAAGGACAGGGGGCCTCCTCTGAGGCCAACGTCCTGACTTTC,TRBD1,TRBV19,-,TRBJ2-6
CASSLDRGEQYF,TGTGCCAGCAGCTTAGACAGGGGCGAGCAGTACTTC,TRBD1,TRBV7-9,-,TRBJ2-7
CATREEDSINYGYTF,TGTGCCACCAGGGAGGAGGACAGTATCAACTATGGCTACACCTTC,-,TRBV2,few,TRBJ1-2
CASSFVGQSNTGELFF,TGCGCCAGCAGCTTTGTGGGACAGTCGAACACCGGGGAGCTGTTTTTT,TRBD1,TRBV5-1,-,TRBJ2-2
CASRFQGARGYGYTF,TGTGCCAGCAGGTTCCAGGGGGCGCGAGGGTATGGCTACACCTTC,TRBD1,TRBV7-8,-,TRBJ1-2
CASSFKGDQPQHF,TGTGCCAGCAGTTTTAAGGGGGACCAGCCCCAGCATTTT,-,TRBV27,-,TRBJ1-5
CSVAAGTGGTDTQYF,TGCAGCGTCGCCGCCGGGACAGGGGGAACAGATACGCAGTATTTT,TRBD1,TRBV29-1,-,TRBJ2-3
CASSSGTPREAFF,TGTGCCAGCAGCTCCGGGACACCGCGTGAAGCTTTCTTT,-,TRBV7-3,-,TRBJ1-1
CASSGAGNEKLFF,TGCGCCAGCAGCGGAGCGGGAAATGAAAAACTGTTTTTT,-,TRBV5-1,-,TRBJ1-4
CASSQESTGNYEQYF,TGTGCCAGCAGCCAAGAAAGTACAGGGAACTACGAGCAGTACTTC,-,TRBV4-2,-,TRBJ2-7
CATSGRRGSYEQYF,TGTGCCACCAGCGGGAGACGGGGTTCCTACGAGCAGTACTTC,-,TRBV15,-,TRBJ2-7
CAISAGGSKNIQYF,TGTGCCATCAGCGCAGGGGGCTCCAAAAACATTCAGTACTTC,TRBD1,TRBV10-3,-,TRBJ2-4
CASSPRGAGGTEAFF,TGTGCCAGCTCACCGCGGGGGGCGGGGGGCACTGAAGCTTTCTTT,-,TRBV18,-,TRBJ1-1
CASSQGGGHNQPQHF,TGTGCCAGCAGCCAAGGGGGGGGGCACAATCAGCCCCAGCATTTT,-,TRBV3-1/TRBV3-2,few,TRBJ1-5
CASIQTGGFGDTQYF,TGTGCCAGCATTCAGACAGGGGGCTTCGGAGATACGCAGTATTTT,TRBD1,TRBV28,few,TRBJ2-3
CASSPAGQGLWLHLRPHGGGYTF,-,-,TRBV9,-,TRBJ1-2
CASSWEVSAGEGTQYF,TGTGCCAGCAGTTGGGAAGTTAGCGCGGGGGAAGGGACCCAGTACTTC,TRBD2,TRBV6-5,-,TRBJ2-5
CAWSEGQSGGQPQHF,TGTGCCTGGAGTGAGGGACAGTCTGGAGGTCAGCCCCAGCATTTT,TRBD1,TRBV30,-,TRBJ1-5
CASSLGGAGELFF,TGTGCCAGCAGTTTAGGGGGCGCCGGGGAGCTGTTTTTT,-,TRBV27,-,TRBJ2-2
CASSLEDLLLGGPSTDTQYF,TGTGCCAGCAGCTTAGAGGACCTTCTGTTGGGGGGGCCGAGCACAGATACGCAGTATTTT,-,TRBV7-6,few,TRBJ2-3
CASSLGTPSYEQYF,TGCGCCAGCAGCTTGGGGACACCCTCCTACGAGCAGTACTTC,-,TRBV5-1,-,TRBJ2-7
CAWSFQPGLPGYTF,TGTGCCTGGAGTTTCCAACCGGGACTGCCTGGCTACACCTTC,-,TRBV30,-,TRBJ1-2
CASSLAVWQDSTDTQYF,TGCGCCAGCAGCTTGGCCGTATGGCAGGATAGCACAGATACGCAGTATTTT,-,TRBV5-1,-,TRBJ2-3
CATTKGQDGYTF,TGTGCCACCACTAAAGGACAGGATGGCTACACCTTC,TRBD1,TRBV24-1,-,TRBJ1-2
CAWSVLVGVGTGELFF,TGTGCCTGGAGTGTACTCGTCGGGGTGGGTACCGGGGAGCTGTTTTTT,-,TRBV30,-,TRBJ2-2
CAWQNGGASIYEQYF,TGTGCCTGGCAGAACGGGGGGGCCTCAATCTACGAGCAGTACTTC,TRBD2,TRBV30,-,TRBJ2-7
CAIRDSGQPEAFF,TGTGCCATCAGGGACTCAGGACAGCCTGAAGCTTTCTTT,-,TRBV10-3,few,TRBJ1-1
CASGSGTGVTETQYF,TGTGCCAGCGGCTCCGGGACAGGGGTCACGGAGACCCAGTACTTC,TRBD1,TRBV27,-,TRBJ2-5
CATSREQGVSQPQHF,TGTGCCACCAGCAGAGAACAGGGGGTCAGCCAGCCCCAGCATTTT,TRBD1,TRBV15,-,TRBJ1-5
CASSLDPPGLRTEAFF,TGCGCCAGCAGCTTGGACCCTCCGGGATTGAGGACTGAAGCTTTCTTT,-,TRBV5-1,once,TRBJ1-1
CASLRRSVGATPETQYF,TGTGCCAGCTTACGGAGATCCGTAGGAGCGACCCCAGAGACCCAGTACTTC,-,TRBV6-4,-,TRBJ2-5
CASSSKTGETEAFF,TGTGCCAGTAGCTCCAAAACAGGGGAGACTGAAGCTTTCTTT,TRBD1,TRBV19,once,TRBJ1-1
CASSIEVQVETQYF,TGTGCCAGTAGTATAGAAGTCCAGGTAGAGACCCAGTACTTC,-,TRBV19,-,TRBJ2-5
CARSLGAREVYGYTF,TGTGCCAGAAGCTTAGGAGCACGCGAGGTCTATGGCTACACCTTC,-,TRBV7-5,-,TRBJ1-2
CASSLGSTGSHYEQYF,TGTGCCAGCAGCTTAGGGTCTACAGGGTCGCACTACGAGCAGTACTTC,-,TRBV11-2,-,TRBJ2-7
CASSQTDFYEQYF,TGTGCCAGCTCCCAGACAGATTTCTACGAGCAGTACTTC,-,TRBV6-5,-,TRBJ2-7
CASSPGTSGLEQYF,TGTGCCAGCAGCCCCGGGACTAGCGGGCTCGAGCAGTACTTC,TRBD2,TRBV7-2,few,TRBJ2-7
CASSQDVTGGADTQYF,TGCGCCAGCAGCCAAGATGTAACAGGGGGCGCGGATACGCAGTATTTT,TRBD1,TRBV4-1,-,TRBJ2-3
CASSQDRSRAIQETQYF,TGTGCCAGCAGCCAAGATCGGAGCAGGGCCATCCAAGAGACCCAGTACTTC,-,TRBV3-1/TRBV3-2,-,TRBJ2-5
CASSLGGTGTYEQYF,TGCGCCAGCAGCTTGGGAGGGACAGGGACCTACGAGCAGTACTTC,TRBD1,TRBV5-1,-,TRBJ2-7